The 17 T cell receptor beta chains in this list originate from one sample, sequenced in a study of T cell repertoires in cytomegalovirus infection (dated by TCRdb to between 2018 and 2021). TCRdb shows the sequencer as Illumina HiSeq 1500. TCRdb passed the public sequencing reads through fastp at Q25 and MiXCR, retaining productive beta sequences. Identical CDR3 protein sequences are pooled into one entry, listed with their most common genes and DNA. Within this sample are roughly 760,000 distinct CDR3 sequences, with roughly 35% of them counted one time only. The ten largest clones take up 2.5% to 3.5% of the sample. Source material: PBMCs. The source of these receptors is a human donor in good health (CMV status not recorded). Some clones in this sample may be carry-over from other donors' samples.

The chain couples TRBV7-2 to TRBJ2-7; maybe TRBD1 (6 bases). The CDR3 loop spans 14 amino acids. V dropped 5 bases and J dropped 3 bases, with 14 bases sitting between them. Per the germline V gene, CDR1 is SGHTA and CDR2 is FQGNSA. CDR3 protein: CASSPTQGSYEQYF. CDR3 nucleotides: TGTGCCAGCAGCCCCACCCAGGGGAGCTACGAGCAGTACTTC. The variable domain in full, completed from reference TRBV7-2 and TRBJ2-7, reads GAGVSQSPSNKVTEKGKDVELRCDPISGHTALYWYRQSLGQGLEFLIYFQGNSAPDKSGLPSDRFSAERTGGSVSTLTIQRTQQEDSAVYLCASSPTQGSYEQYFGPGTRLTVT.

This chain uses TRBV28 with TRBJ1-5, with no clear D. The CDR3 covers 16 residues. CDR1 is MDHEN and CDR2 is SYDVKM in the germline V gene. Deletions cut 6 bases from V and 1 base from J, with 16 bases between. CDR3 in amino acids: CASRFPTGQSNQPQHF. Written as DNA, the CDR3 is TGTGCCAGCAGATTCCCGACTGGGCAGAGCAATCAGCCCCAGCATTTT. Drawing the rest from reference TRBV28 and TRBJ1-5, the complete variable domain is DVKVTQSSRYLVKRTGEKVFLECVQDMDHENMFWYRQDPGLGLRLIYFSYDVKMKEKGDIPEGYSVSREKKERFSLILESASTNQTSMYLCASRFPTGQSNQPQHFGDGTRLSIL.

This clonotype was counted ten times or more. J is TRBJ1-1 and V is TRBV7-6; 7 positions agree with TRBD1. This CDR3 has 14 amino acids. Germline V gene data show CDR1 as SGHVS and CDR2 as FNYEAQ. J gave up 0 bases and V 4 bases, and 2 bases lay outside the gene matches. CDR3: CASSSGQLNTEAFF. The CDR3 nucleotides are TGTGCCAGCAGCTCGGGACAGTTGAACACTGAAGCTTTCTTT.

J is TRBJ2-1 and V is TRBV29-1; 9 bases are a match to TRBD2. This CDR3 is 14 amino acids long. The ends lost 0 bases at V and 10 bases at J; junction bases unmatched: 7. CDR1 is SQVTM, CDR2 ANQGSEA, per germline. The CDR3 sequence: CSVEEGGGAFEQFF. CDR3 nucleotide sequence: TGCAGCGTTGAAGAGGGCGGGGGGGCCTTCGAGCAGTTCTTC.

The sample holds many counts of this clonotype. This sequence joins TRBV19 and TRBJ2-7, with a weak D call TRBD1 (6 bases). The CDR3 runs to 16 residues. From germline, CDR1 is LNHDA and CDR2 SQIVND (reference sequence). V gave up 4 bases and J gave up 1 base, with 17 bases separating them. Written as DNA, the CDR3 is TGTGCCAGTAGTACCTTGTCAGGGGACGCTTCCTACGAGCAGTACTTC. The encoded protein is CASSTLSGDASYEQYF.

The chain carries TRBV6-1 and TRBJ1-5, with D uncertain. V gave up 3 bases and J gave up 5 bases, with 8 bases separating them. The CDR3 spans 13 residues. The V gene's germline CDR1 is MNHNS and CDR2 SASEGT. The CDR3 loop reads CASSDERDQPQHF. The CDR3 DNA follows: TGTGCCAGCAGTGATGAGCGGGATCAGCCCCAGCATTTT.

This clonotype came up once. V usage is TRBV7-2 and J usage is TRBJ1-1; the D is unclear. The germline V gene has CDR1 SGHTA and CDR2 FQGNSA. Trimming stripped 6 bases from V and 3 bases from J, with 17 bases between. CDR3 length equals 15 residues. The CDR3 region is CASRQYPTLDTEAFF. CDR3 sequence (DNA): TGTGCCAGCAGACAATACCCGACACTGGACACTGAAGCTTTCTTT. Looking up the rest from reference TRBV7-2 and TRBJ1-1 gives the full variable domain: GAGVSQSPSNKVTEKGKDVELRCDPISGHTALYWYRQSLGQGLEFLIYFQGNSAPDKSGLPSDRFSAERTGGSVSTLTIQRTQQEDSAVYLCASRQYPTLDTEAFFGQGTRLTVV.

The chain combines TRBV4-1 with TRBJ2-2; the D gene is possibly TRBD1 (6 bases). This CDR3 is built from 16 residues. V lost 1 base to trimming and J lost 5 bases, with 14 bases between them. Germline CDR1 reads MGHRA; CDR2 reads YSYEKL. The CDR3, as DNA: TGCGCCAGCAGCCAAGTACGGCAGGGGCCGACCGGGGAGCTGTTTTTT. Its protein is CASSQVRQGPTGELFF.

This chain connects TRBV18 to TRBJ1-5, with 8 bases matching TRBD1. The CDR3 extends over 14 amino acids. The V segment lost 4 bases and the J segment 4 bases; nucleotides outside the gene matches: 3. Germline V gene lookup returns CDR1 KGHSH and CDR2 LQKENI. The CDR3 DNA reads as TGTGCCAGCTCACTGGGACAGGCGAATCAGCCCCAGCATTTT. Protein sequence: CASSLGQANQPQHF.

This clonotype turned up a few times. V and J are TRBV9 and TRBJ1-5; TRBD1 is a possible D gene (6 bases). This CDR3 contains 14 residues. The V and J ends lost 0 bases and 12 bases respectively, with 16 bases between them. Germline V gene sequence: CDR1 SGDLS, CDR2 YYNGEE. In nucleotides, the CDR3 is TGTGCCAGCAGCGTAGGCTTTCAGGGGCGGATCCAGCATTTT. Protein: CASSVGFQGRIQHF.

This clonotype was observed at least ten times. This chain connects TRBV28 to TRBJ2-5, with a possible D match to TRBD2 (7 bases). Germline V CDR1 and CDR2: MDHEN, SYDVKM. This CDR3 comprises 13 residues. V gave up 6 bases and J gave up 4 bases, with 12 bases separating them. CDR3 loop: CASSLRGGETQYF. The CDR3 DNA reads as TGTGCCAGCAGCTTAAGGGGGGGAGAGACCCAGTACTTC. The variable domain in full, completed from reference TRBV28 and TRBJ2-5, reads DVKVTQSSRYLVKRTGEKVFLECVQDMDHENMFWYRQDPGLGLRLIYFSYDVKMKEKGDIPEGYSVSREKKERFSLILESASTNQTSMYLCASSLRGGETQYFGPGTRLLVL.

This clonotype was observed at least ten times. The chain has TRBV7-2 and TRBJ1-4, with a possible D match to TRBD1 (6 bases). V dropped 4 bases and J dropped 7 bases, with 19 bases sitting between them. This CDR3 is 16 amino acids long. Germline values: CDR1 SGHTA, CDR2 FQGNSA. The CDR3 loop reads CASSYPRGFGGEKLFF. The CDR3 DNA reads TGTGCCAGCAGCTACCCTAGGGGGTTCGGGGGTGAAAAACTGTTTTTT.

The J gene is TRBJ1-4, the V gene TRBV28, with TRBD1 as a possible D gene (5 bases). Trimming took off 9 bases at V and 2 bases at J, with 16 bases between the two ends. This CDR3 has 15 residues. Germline V CDR1 and CDR2: MDHEN, SYDVKM. The CDR3 protein is CASRSLRGTNEKLFF. The DNA of the CDR3 is TGTGCCAGTAGGTCCCTCCGGGGGACTAATGAAAAACTGTTTTTT.

Here the CDR3 DNA reads TGTGCCAGCAGTTCATGGACCTATGGCTACACCTTC. This codes for CASSSWTYGYTF. The chain combines TRBV28 with TRBJ1-2; D not certain. V gave up 4 bases and J gave up 4 bases, with 7 bases separating them. This CDR3 region has 12 residues. CDR1 and CDR2 (germline): MDHEN, SYDVKM.

The chain has TRBV7-2 and TRBJ2-3; 14 nucleotides line up with TRBD2. The CDR3 extends over 17 amino acids. Germline V CDR1 and CDR2: SGHTA, FQGNSA. V was clipped by 3 bases and J by 3 bases; unmatched bases: 5. Here the CDR3 reads CASSFQTSGRGTDTQYF. CDR3 nucleotides: TGTGCCAGCAGCTTTCAGACTAGCGGGAGGGGTACAGATACGCAGTATTTT.

This clonotype was observed a few times. The V and J genes are TRBV5-4 and TRBJ1-1, with TRBD1 identical over 11 bases. CDR1 is SGHNT, CDR2 YYREEE, per germline (reference sequence). The V segment lost 4 bases and the J segment 0 bases; nucleotides outside the gene matches: 8. The length of the CDR3 is 17 residues. CDR3 sequence: CASSIGTGGLLNTEAFF. The CDR3 DNA reads as TGTGCCAGCAGCATAGGGACAGGGGGGTTATTGAACACTGAAGCTTTCTTT.

Points on this clonotype: The germline gene is not matched at one end of the junction; a read error may be the cause. V gene TRBV4-1 combines with J gene TRBJ2-1; TRBD2 aligns across 15 bases. The germline V gene has CDR1 MGHRA and CDR2 YSYEKL. The CDR3 length is 19 residues. In DNA, the CDR3 is TGTGCCAGCAGCCCTGAACCTATTTGGACTAGCGGGAGGGTCAATGAGCAGTTCTTC. Translated, it gives CASSPEPIWTSGRVNEQFF.